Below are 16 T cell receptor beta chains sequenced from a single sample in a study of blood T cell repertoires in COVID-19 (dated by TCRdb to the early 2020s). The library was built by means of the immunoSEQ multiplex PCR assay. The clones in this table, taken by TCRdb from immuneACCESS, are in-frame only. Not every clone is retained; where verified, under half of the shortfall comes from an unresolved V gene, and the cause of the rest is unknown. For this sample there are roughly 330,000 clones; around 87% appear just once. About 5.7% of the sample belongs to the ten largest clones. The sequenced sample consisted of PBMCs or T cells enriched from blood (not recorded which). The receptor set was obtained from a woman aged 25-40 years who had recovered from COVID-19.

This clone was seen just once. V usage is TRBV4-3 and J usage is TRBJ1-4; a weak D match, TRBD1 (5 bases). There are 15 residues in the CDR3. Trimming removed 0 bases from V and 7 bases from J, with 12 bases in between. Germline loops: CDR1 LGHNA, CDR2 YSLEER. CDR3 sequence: CASSQDRQGGEKLFF. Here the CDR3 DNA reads TGCGCCAGCAGCCAAGATCGGCAGGGAGGTGAAAAACTGTTTTTT.

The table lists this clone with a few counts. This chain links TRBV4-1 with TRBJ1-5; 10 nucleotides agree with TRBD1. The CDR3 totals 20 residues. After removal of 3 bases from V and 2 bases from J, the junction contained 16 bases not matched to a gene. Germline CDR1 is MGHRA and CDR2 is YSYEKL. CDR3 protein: CASSHPTGTGDVHGNQPQHF. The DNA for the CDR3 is TGCGCCAGCAGCCATCCGACTGGGACAGGGGATGTTCACGGCAATCAGCCCCAGCATTTT.

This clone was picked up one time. As DNA, the CDR3 is TGTGCCAGCAGCCAGGACAGGAACACAGATACGCAGTATTTT. It encodes CASSQDRNTDTQYF. The rearrangement uses TRBV4-2 and TRBJ2-3; 7 bases are a match to TRBD1. V gave up 3 bases and J gave up 2 bases; unmatched junction bases: 2. Germline CDR1 LGHNA, CDR2 YNFKEQ. The CDR3 consists of 14 residues.

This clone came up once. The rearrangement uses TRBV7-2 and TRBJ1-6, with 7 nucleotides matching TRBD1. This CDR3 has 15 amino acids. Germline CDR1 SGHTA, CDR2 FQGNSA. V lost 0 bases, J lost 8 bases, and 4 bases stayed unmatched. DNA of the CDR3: TGTGCCAGCAGCTTAGCCGGACAGGCGGATTCACCCCTCCACTTT. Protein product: CASSLAGQADSPLHF.

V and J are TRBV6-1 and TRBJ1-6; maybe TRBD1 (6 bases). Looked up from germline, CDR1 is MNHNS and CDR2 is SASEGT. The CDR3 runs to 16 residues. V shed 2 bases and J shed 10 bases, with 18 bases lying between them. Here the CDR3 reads CASSELVPGAGSPLHF. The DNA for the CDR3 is TGTGCCAGCAGTGAATTGGTCCCAGGGGCGGGCTCACCCCTCCACTTT.

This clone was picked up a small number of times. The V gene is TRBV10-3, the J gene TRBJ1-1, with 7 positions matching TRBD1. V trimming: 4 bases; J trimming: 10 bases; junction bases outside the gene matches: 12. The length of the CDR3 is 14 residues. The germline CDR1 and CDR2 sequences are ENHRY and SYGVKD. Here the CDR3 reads CAISGTGPNGGAFF. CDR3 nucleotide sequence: TGTGCCATCAGTGGGACAGGACCCAATGGTGGAGCTTTCTTT.

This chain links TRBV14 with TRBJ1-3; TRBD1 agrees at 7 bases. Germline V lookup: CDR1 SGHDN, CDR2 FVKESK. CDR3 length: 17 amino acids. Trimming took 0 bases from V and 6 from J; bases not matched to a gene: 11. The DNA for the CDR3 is TGTGCCAGCAGCCAAGATCGTGGGCAGGGGGTGCCAAACACCATATATTTT. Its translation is CASSQDRGQGVPNTIYF.

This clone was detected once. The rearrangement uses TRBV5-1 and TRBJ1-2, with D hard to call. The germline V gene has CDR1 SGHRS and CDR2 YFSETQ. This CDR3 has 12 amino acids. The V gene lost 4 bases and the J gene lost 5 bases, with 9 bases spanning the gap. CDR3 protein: CASSPDYYGYTF. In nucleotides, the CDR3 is TGCGCCAGCAGCCCGGACTATTATGGCTACACCTTC. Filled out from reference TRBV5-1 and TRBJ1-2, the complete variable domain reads KAGVTQTPRYLIKTRGQQVTLSCSPISGHRSVSWYQQTPGQGLQFLFEYFSETQRNKGNFPGRFSGRQFSNSRSEMNVSTLELGDSALYLCASSPDYYGYTFGSGTRLTVV.

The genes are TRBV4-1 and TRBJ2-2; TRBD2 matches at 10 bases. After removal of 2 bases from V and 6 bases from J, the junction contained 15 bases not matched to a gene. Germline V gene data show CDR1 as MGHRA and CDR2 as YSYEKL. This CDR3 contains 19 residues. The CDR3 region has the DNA TGCGCCAGCAGCCAATCGATACTCCTAGCGGGGGCCGAGTCCGGGGAGCTGTTTTTT. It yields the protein CASSQSILLAGAESGELFF.

DNA of the CDR3: TGTGCCAGCAGTTACGGTGGACAGGGTCTTAACTATGGCTACACCTTC. It codes for CASSYGGQGLNYGYTF. This chain links TRBV6-5 with TRBJ1-2; 8 bases line up with TRBD1. The J segment lost 1 base and the V segment lost 2 bases, leaving 6 bases of the junction unmatched. The CDR3 runs 16 residues. Looked up from germline, CDR1 is MNHEY and CDR2 is SVGAGI.

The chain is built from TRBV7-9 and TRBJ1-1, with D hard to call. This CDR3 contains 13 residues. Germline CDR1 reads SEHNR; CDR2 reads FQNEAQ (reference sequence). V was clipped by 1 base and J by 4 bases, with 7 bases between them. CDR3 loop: CASSLGLPTEAFF. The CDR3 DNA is TGTGCCAGCAGCTTAGGGCTGCCCACTGAAGCTTTCTTT.

The CDR3: CASSPGDYGYTF. The CDR3 DNA is TGTGCCAGCAGTCCCGGGGACTATGGCTACACCTTC. The chain has TRBV12-3 or TRBV12-4 and TRBJ1-2; D ambiguous. The CDR3 totals 12 residues. Deletions cut 5 bases from V and 3 bases from J, with 7 bases between.

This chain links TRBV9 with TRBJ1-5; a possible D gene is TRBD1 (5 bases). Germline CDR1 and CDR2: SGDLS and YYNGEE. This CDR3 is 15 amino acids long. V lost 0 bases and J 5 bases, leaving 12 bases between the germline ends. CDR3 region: CASSVGSRADQPQHF. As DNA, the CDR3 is TGTGCCAGCAGCGTAGGATCCAGGGCTGATCAGCCCCAGCATTTT.

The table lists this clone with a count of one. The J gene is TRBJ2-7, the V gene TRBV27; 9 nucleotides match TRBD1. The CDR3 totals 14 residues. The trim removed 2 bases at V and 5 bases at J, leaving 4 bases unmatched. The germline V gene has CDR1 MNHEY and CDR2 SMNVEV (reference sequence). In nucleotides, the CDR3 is TGTGCCAGCAGTTTAGGGACAGGGTCAAACGAGCAGTACTTC. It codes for CASSLGTGSNEQYF.

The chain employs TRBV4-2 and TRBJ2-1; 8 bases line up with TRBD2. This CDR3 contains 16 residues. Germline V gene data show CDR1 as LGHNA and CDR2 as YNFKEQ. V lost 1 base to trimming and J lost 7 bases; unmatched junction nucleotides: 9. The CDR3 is CASSQAGGPNVNEQFF. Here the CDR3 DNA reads TGTGCCAGCAGCCAAGCGGGGGGGCCTAACGTGAATGAGCAGTTCTTC.

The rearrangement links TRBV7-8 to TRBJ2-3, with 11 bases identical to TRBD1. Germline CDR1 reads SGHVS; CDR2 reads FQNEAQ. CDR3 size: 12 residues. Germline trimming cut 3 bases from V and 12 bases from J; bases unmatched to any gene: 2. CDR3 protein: CASSLDRGPQYF. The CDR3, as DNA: TGTGCCAGCAGCTTGGACAGGGGGCCCCAGTATTTT.